The 11 T cell receptor beta chains reported below all come from one sample, sequenced in a study of T cell responses to AZD1222 COVID-19 vaccine. Libraries were prepared by immunoSEQ multiplex PCR; TCRdb keeps only in-frame clonotypes and omits some of them. The sample has some 140,000 clones, approximately 90% seen once. The starting material was peripheral blood, obtained on day 0 of AZD1222 vaccination. These receptor sequences come from an adult in good health.

This clone was seen repeatedly, ten times or more. This rearrangement joins TRBV7-2 to TRBJ2-2; D ambiguous. The V gene lost 4 bases and the J gene lost 0 bases, with 6 bases spanning the gap. The V gene's germline CDR1 is SGHTA and CDR2 FQGNSA. The CDR3 sequence is 14 residues long. The CDR3 DNA is TGTGCCAGCAGCTCTGTGGCGAACACCGGGGAGCTGTTTTTT. It encodes CASSSVANTGELFF. The full variable domain, completed using reference TRBV7-2 and TRBJ2-2, is GAGVSQSPSNKVTEKGKDVELRCDPISGHTALYWYRQSLGQGLEFLIYFQGNSAPDKSGLPSDRFSAERTGGSVSTLTIQRTQQEDSAVYLCASSSVANTGELFFGEGSRLTVL.

The rearrangement links TRBV4-3 to TRBJ2-7; D is perhaps TRBD2 (6 bases). The CDR3 length is 15 residues. The V gene's germline CDR1 is LGHNA and CDR2 YSLEER. V shed 0 bases and J shed 3 bases, with 12 bases lying between them. The CDR3 sequence: CASSQDISSVYEQYF. For the CDR3, the DNA is TGCGCCAGCAGCCAAGACATCTCTAGCGTCTACGAGCAGTACTTC.

This clone has just one count. V usage is TRBV19 and J usage is TRBJ1-3; a weak D match, TRBD1 (5 bases). This CDR3 comprises 15 residues. In germline, CDR1 is LNHDA, CDR2 SQIVND (reference sequence). V was trimmed by 3 bases and J by 4 bases, leaving 13 bases between them. The CDR3 protein is CASSISGTVGNTIYF. The DNA for the CDR3 is TGTGCCAGTAGTATCTCCGGGACGGTGGGAAACACCATATATTTT. The variable domain in full, with the rest retrieved from reference TRBV19 and TRBJ1-3, is DGGITQSPKYLFRKEGQNVTLSCEQNLNHDAMYWYRQDPGQGLRLIYYSQIVNDFQKGDIAEGYSVSREKKESFPLTVTSAQKNPTAFYLCASSISGTVGNTIYFGEGSWLTVV.

The gene calls are TRBV2 and TRBJ2-7; the match to TRBD2 covers 8 bases. With 6 bases clipped from V and 3 bases from J, the junction kept 10 bases outside the gene matches. The CDR3 length is 15 residues. CDR1 SNHLY and CDR2 FYNNEI come from the germline V gene. CDR3 DNA sequence: TGTGCCAGCAGGGTGAGAAGCGGGGGAGGCTACGAGCAGTACTTC. Its translation: CASRVRSGGGYEQYF.

This clone was detected once. This chain joins TRBV15 and TRBJ1-2; D remains unclear. Germline-derived CDR1 and CDR2 are LNHNV and YYDKDF (reference sequence). V gave up 5 bases and J gave up 0 bases, with 13 bases separating them. CDR3 size: 15 residues. The CDR3 DNA reads as TGTGCCACCAGCTTCGGACGGACCGCTAACTATGGCTACACCTTC. Protein sequence: CATSFGRTANYGYTF. Complete variable domain (other parts from reference TRBV15 and TRBJ1-2): DAMVIQNPRYQVTQFGKPVTLSCSQTLNHNVMYWYQQKSSQAPKLLFHYYDKDFNNEADTPDNFQSRRPNTSFCFLDIRSPGLGDTAMYLCATSFGRTANYGYTFGSGTRLTVV.

The chain uses TRBV5-6 and TRBJ1-2, with 7 bases matching TRBD1. From germline, CDR1 is SGHDT and CDR2 YYEEEE. Germline trimming cut 5 bases from V and 7 bases from J; bases unmatched to any gene: 8. The length of the CDR3 is 13 residues. CDR3 nucleotides: TGTGCCAGCAGACAGACAGGGATTGGTGGCTACACCTTC. It yields the protein CASRQTGIGGYTF. Looking up the rest from reference TRBV5-6 and TRBJ1-2 gives the full variable domain: DAGVTQSPTHLIKTRGQQVTLRCSPKSGHDTVSWYQQALGQGPQFIFQYYEEEERQRGNFPDRFSGHQFPNYSSELNVNALLLGDSALYLCASRQTGIGGYTFGSGTRLTVV.

This clone appeared a few times. The genes are TRBV5-5 and TRBJ2-1; possibly TRBD1 for D (5 bases). Germline lookup yields CDR1 SGHKS and CDR2 YYEKEE (reference sequence). Trimming left V 0 bases short and J 4 bases short, with 11 bases between. The CDR3 contains 15 residues. In DNA, the CDR3 is TGTGCCAGCAGCTTGGGGGTACAGGTATACAATGAGCAGTTCTTC. This encodes CASSLGVQVYNEQFF.

Only one count was recorded for this clone. The chain links TRBV24-1 to TRBJ1-5; D perhaps matches TRBD1 (5 bases). Germline CDR1 reads KGHDR; CDR2 reads SFDVKD. CDR3 length: 16 amino acids. V was cut by 4 bases and J by 2 bases, with 14 bases left in between. Here the CDR3 reads CATSDGRRGGNQPQHF. In DNA, the CDR3 is TGTGCCACCAGTGACGGCCGGCGGGGCGGCAATCAGCCCCAGCATTTT.

This sequence joins TRBV5-1 and TRBJ1-1; D is possibly TRBD1 (5 bases). Trimming shortened V by 3 bases and J by 7 bases, and 16 bases separated the two germline ends. CDR1 is SGHRS and CDR2 is YFSETQ in the germline V gene. The CDR3 runs to 14 residues. The CDR3 region has the DNA TGCGCCAGCAGCTCAAAGGACATCGGGTTTGAAGCTTTCTTT. Encoded protein: CASSSKDIGFEAFF.

This chain uses TRBV3-1 (or the pseudogene TRBV3-2) with TRBJ2-7; D uncertain. Trimming stripped 1 base from V and 4 bases from J, with 11 bases between. The CDR3 sequence is 14 residues long. The germline V gene has CDR1 LGHDT and CDR2 YNNKEL (reference sequence). The CDR3 spells CASSQGREVYEQYF. CDR3 DNA sequence: TGTGCCAGCAGCCAAGGAAGGGAAGTATACGAGCAGTACTTC.

Worth noting for this clone: One junction end disagrees with the germline gene, perhaps due to a read error. V and J are TRBV20-1 and TRBJ2-5; no firm D call. The CDR3 sequence is 11 residues long. Germline V CDR1 and CDR2: DFQATT, SNEGSKA (reference sequence). The CDR3 loop reads CSARRQGTQYF. CDR3 DNA sequence: TGCAGTGCTAGGCGGCAAGGGACCCAGTACTTC.